This T cell receptor (beta chain) was captured by sequencing in a study of identical twins. This clonotype occurred a few times. The CDR3 is 16 residues long. V gave up 0 bases and J gave up 2 bases, with 12 bases separating them. Germline CDR1 and CDR2: MGHRA and YSYEKL. TCRdb reprocessed the 5' RACE reads with MiXCR, giving one entry per CDR3 protein. The sample has approximately 1.8 million distinct CDR3 sequences; under 35% are singletons. The chain couples TRBV4-1 to TRBJ2-3; perhaps D is TRBD1 or TRBD2 (5 bases each). The sample consisted of cord blood. The source of this sequence is a newborn girl in good health. DNA for the CDR3: TGCGCCAGCAGCCAAGAGCCCGAGGGGCTCACAGATACGCAGTATTTT. Its protein is CASSQEPEGLTDTQYF.